This TCR beta chain came from a study of T cells after yellow fever vaccination. The wider study: Libraries from low-cell-number fractions were prepared with the SMART-Seq v4 Ultra Low Input RNA kit.

This clonotype was picked up a small number of times. The antigen is unknown. MiXCR, run by TCRdb on the 5' RACE reads, gives a single entry per CDR3 protein. The sample contains 200,000 to 300,000 distinct CDR3 sequences, 3.6% of which appear only once. Overall study findings and caveats: In post-booster samples, most primary-vaccination clones reappeared (about 95% CD4, roughly 90% CD8). Abundant contaminating clonotypes from the bulk population could appear in FACS-sorted repertoires. Weaker in magnitude, the secondary response showed a faster peak on day 5 versus 15.

The sample in question was PBMCs, obtained 15 days after the yellow fever booster vaccination. The origin of this receptor is a man aged 18 to 30 who received the YFV17D yellow fever vaccine.

The DNA of the CDR3 is TGTGCCAGCAGCCTTTTGGGACAAACGCAGTATTTT. Translated, it gives CASSLLGQTQYF. This rearrangement joins TRBV7-8 to TRBJ2-3, with D maybe TRBD1 (6 bases). V lost 5 bases, J lost 9 bases, and 12 bases lay in between. The germline V gene encodes CDR1 SGHVS and CDR2 FQNEAQ. The CDR3 is 12 residues long. The full variable domain, completed using reference TRBV7-8 and TRBJ2-3, is GAGVSQSPRYKVAKRGQDVALRCDPISGHVSLFWYQQALGQGPEFLTYFQNEAQLDKSGLPSDRFFAERPEGSVSTLKIQRTQQEDSAVYLCASSLLGQTQYFGPGTRLTVL.